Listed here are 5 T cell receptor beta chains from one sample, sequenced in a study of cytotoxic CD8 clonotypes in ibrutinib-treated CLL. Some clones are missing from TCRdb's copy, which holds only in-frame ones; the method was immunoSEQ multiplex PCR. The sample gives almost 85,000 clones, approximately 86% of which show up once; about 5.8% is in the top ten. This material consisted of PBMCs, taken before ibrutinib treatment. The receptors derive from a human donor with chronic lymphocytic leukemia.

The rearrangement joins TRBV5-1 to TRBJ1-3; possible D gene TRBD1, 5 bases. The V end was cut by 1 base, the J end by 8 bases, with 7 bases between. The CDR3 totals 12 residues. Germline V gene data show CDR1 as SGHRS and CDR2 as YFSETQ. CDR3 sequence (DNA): TGCGCCAGCAGCTTGATGGGGGACACCATATATTTT. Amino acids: CASSLMGDTIYF.

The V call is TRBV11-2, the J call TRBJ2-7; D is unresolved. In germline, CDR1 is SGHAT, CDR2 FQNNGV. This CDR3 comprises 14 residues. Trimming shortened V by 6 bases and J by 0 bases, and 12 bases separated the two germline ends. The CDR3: CASSLGPNSYEQYF. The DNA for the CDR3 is TGTGCCAGCAGTCTTGGACCGAACTCCTACGAGCAGTACTTC.

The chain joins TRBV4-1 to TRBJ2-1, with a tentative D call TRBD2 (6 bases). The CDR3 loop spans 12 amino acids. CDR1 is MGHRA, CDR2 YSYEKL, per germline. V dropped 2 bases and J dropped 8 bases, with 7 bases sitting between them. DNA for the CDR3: TGCGCCAGCAGCCAAAGGGAGGATGAGCAGTTCTTC. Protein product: CASSQREDEQFF.

This CDR3 reads CASSESTGSYNEQFF. Here the CDR3 DNA reads TGTGCCAGCAGCGAGTCTACAGGCTCCTACAATGAGCAGTTCTTC. The V and J genes are TRBV9 and TRBJ2-1; a weak D match, TRBD1 (5 bases). Germline V gene lookup returns CDR1 SGDLS and CDR2 YYNGEE. V was trimmed by 3 bases and J by 0 bases, leaving 10 bases between them. CDR3 length: 15 amino acids. The whole variable domain, remainder taken from reference TRBV9 and TRBJ2-1, is DSGVTQTPKHLITATGQRVTLRCSPRSGDLSVYWYQQSLDQGLQFLIQYYNGEERAKGNILERFSAQQFPDLHSELNLSSLELGDSALYFCASSESTGSYNEQFFGPGTRLTVL.

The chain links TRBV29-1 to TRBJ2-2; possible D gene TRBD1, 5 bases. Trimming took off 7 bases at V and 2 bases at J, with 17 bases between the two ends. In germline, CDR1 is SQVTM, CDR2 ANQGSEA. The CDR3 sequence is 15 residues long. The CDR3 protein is CSAQGRTPNTGELFF. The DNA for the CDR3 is TGCAGCGCCCAGGGTAGGACACCAAACACCGGGGAGCTGTTTTTT.